This TCR beta chain derives from a study of OX40 agonist ivuxolimab in advanced cancers. The investigators sampled blood at baseline, at cycle 4 day 1, and at cycle 7 day 1. The table came from immunoSEQ multiplex PCR; TCRdb's copy has only in-frame clones and leaves some out. The sample has roughly 40,000 clones; roughly 90% are singletons. The clonotype originates from an adult with an advanced solid tumor such as melanoma, head and neck, liver or kidney cancer. This specimen was CD4+ or CD8+ T cells sorted from blood, taken in a trial of the OX40 agonist ivuxolimab.

The CDR3 loop is CAISGALVGNAYNEQFF. Written as DNA, the CDR3 is TGTGCCATCAGTGGGGCCCTGGTGGGAAATGCCTACAATGAGCAGTTCTTC. This chain links TRBV10-3 with TRBJ2-1; D unresolved. Germline values: CDR1 ENHRY, CDR2 SYGVKD. Trimming stripped 4 bases from V and 2 bases from J, with 18 bases between. The CDR3 sequence is 17 residues long.